The rows below give T cell receptor beta chains drawn from one sample of a study of Ad26.COV2.S vaccination and SARS-CoV-2 variants. The repertoire was sequenced with immunoSEQ multiplex PCR; TCRdb's copy has only in-frame clones and lacks some. This sample has some 340,000 clones, with around 85% found just once. The sample in question was peripheral blood, obtained in a trial of Ad26.COV2.S vaccine versus placebo. These receptors were collected from a person between 18 and 60 years old who received the Ad26.COV2.S COVID-19 vaccine or a placebo. CDR3s include the opening cysteine and the closing phenylalanine or tryptophan. The D gene is left open where the match is weak. Some rows mark clone size as missing; the rest say once, few, many or name a class of expanded clone.

D,J,size,V,CDR3,DNA
-,TRBJ1-1,-,TRBV7-2,CASSLWAGSVNTEAFF,TGTGCCAGCAGCTTATGGGCTGGGTCCGTGAACACTGAAGCTTTCTTT
-,TRBJ1-4,-,TRBV12-3/TRBV12-4,CASSLREDEKLFF,TGTGCCAGCAGTTTGCGAGAAGATGAAAAACTGTTTTTT
-,TRBJ2-4,-,TRBV27,CASSLWVRVVTKNIQYF,TGTGCCAGCAGTTTATGGGTCAGGGTCGTAACCAAAAACATTCAGTACTTC
-,TRBJ1-3,-,TRBV18,CASSPVGDTIYF,TGTGCCAGCTCTCCCGTCGGGGACACCATATATTTT
TRBD2,TRBJ2-1,-,TRBV3-1/TRBV3-2,CASSPDPRGGDNEQFF,TGTGCCAGCAGCCCAGACCCCCGGGGGGGGGACAATGAGCAGTTCTTC
-,TRBJ2-3,once,TRBV4-2,CASSQEEGGPTDTQYF,TGTGCCAGCAGCCAAGAGGAGGGGGGGCCCACAGATACGCAGTATTTT
TRBD1,TRBJ1-1,-,TRBV13,CASSRTLGQHIEAFF,TGTGCCAGCAGCCGTACTCTGGGACAGCACATTGAAGCTTTCTTT
-,TRBJ2-1,-,TRBV9,CASSVAPQRRGEQFF,TGTGCCAGCAGCGTAGCTCCACAGCGGAGGGGGGAGCAGTTCTTC
-,TRBJ2-5,-,TRBV7-2,CASTANGGRLQETQYF,TGTGCCAGCACCGCAAACGGAGGACGGTTACAAGAGACCCAGTACTTC
-,TRBJ1-2,-,TRBV4-1,CASSQDGSIGGSYTF,TGCGCCAGCAGCCAAGACGGGAGCATAGGAGGGAGCTACACCTTC
-,TRBJ2-3,-,TRBV19,CASQQATDTQYF,TGTGCCAGCCAACAGGCAACAGATACGCAGTATTTT
-,TRBJ1-5,many,TRBV12-3/TRBV12-4,CASSWVSNQPQHF,TGTGCCAGCAGCTGGGTTAGCAATCAGCCCCAGCATTTT
-,TRBJ1-2,-,TRBV6-5,CASSYSGVVGEGYTF,TGTGCCAGCAGTTACTCGGGCGTCGTCGGGGAGGGCTACACCTTC
-,TRBJ2-7,-,TRBV13,CASSWDVRSYEQYF,TGTGCCAGCAGCTGGGACGTTCGCTCCTACGAGCAGTACTTC
-,TRBJ2-2,-,TRBV4-2,CASSQVSRSGNTGELFF,TGTGCCAGCAGCCAAGTTTCCCGTAGCGGGAACACCGGGGAGCTGTTTTTT
-,TRBJ2-1,-,TRBV11-3,CASSLEYPGSRSYNEQFF,TGTGCCAGCAGCTTAGAATACCCGGGGAGCCGCTCCTACAATGAGCAGTTCTTC
-,TRBJ2-2,-,TRBV14,CASSQDPRVNTGELFF,TGTGCCAGCAGCCAAGATCCTCGGGTAAACACCGGGGAGCTGTTTTTT
TRBD2,TRBJ2-5,-,TRBV2,CASSVAGGHAETQYF,TGTGCCAGCAGTGTAGCGGGGGGGCATGCAGAGACCCAGTACTTC
-,TRBJ2-6,-,TRBV19,CASSIPGVAGANVLTF,TGTGCCAGTAGTATCCCAGGGGTAGCTGGGGCCAACGTCCTGACTTTC
-,TRBJ2-3,-,TRBV9,CASSPFASPSTDTQYF,TGTGCCAGCAGCCCCTTTGCCTCTCCTAGCACAGATACGCAGTATTTT
-,TRBJ1-2,-,TRBV5-6,CASSLDRGDYGYTF,TGTGCCAGCAGCTTGGACCGAGGCGACTATGGCTACACCTTC
-,TRBJ2-1,-,TRBV14,CASSRGGGGAYNEQFF,TGTGCCAGCAGCCGCGGGGGCGGGGGCGCCTACAATGAGCAGTTCTTC
-,TRBJ2-1,-,TRBV9,CASSPRTLNNEQFF,TGTGCCAGCAGCCCCCGGACCCTAAACAATGAGCAGTTCTTC
-,TRBJ1-4,-,TRBV30,CARKGVANEKLFF,TGTGCCAGAAAGGGGGTAGCTAATGAAAAACTGTTTTTT
-,TRBJ1-5,-,TRBV24-1,CATSEWGNQPQHF,TGTGCCACCAGTGAATGGGGGAATCAGCCCCAGCATTTT
TRBD2,TRBJ2-5,-,TRBV4-2,CASSQGLAGGSQETQYF,TGTGCCAGCAGCCAAGGGCTAGCGGGGGGGAGTCAAGAGACCCAGTACTTC
TRBD2,TRBJ2-1,-,TRBV5-1,CASSLGLAGGPNEQFF,TGCGCCAGCAGCCTGGGACTAGCGGGGGGGCCGAATGAGCAGTTCTTC
-,TRBJ1-4,-,TRBV18,CASSPGQDEKLFF,TGTGCCAGCTCACCGGGCCAGGACGAAAAACTGTTTTTT
TRBD1,TRBJ2-1,-,TRBV28,CATMGQGAWNEQFF,TGTGCCACCATGGGACAGGGGGCTTGGAATGAGCAGTTCTTC
-,TRBJ1-5,few,TRBV2,CASSEEGGSFPNQPQHF,TGTGCCAGCAGTGAAGAAGGAGGCAGCTTCCCGAATCAGCCCCAGCATTTT
-,TRBJ2-3,-,TRBV29-1,CSVGEDTQYF,TGCAGCGTTGGCGAAGATACGCAGTATTTT
-,TRBJ1-1,-,TRBV19,CASMERGMNTEAFF,TGTGCCAGTATGGAAAGGGGTATGAACACTGAAGCTTTCTTT
-,TRBJ1-2,-,TRBV18,CASSISGLPTMGYTF,TGTGCCAGCTCCATCTCCGGACTGCCGACGATGGGCTACACCTTC
-,TRBJ1-3,-,TRBV20-1,CSASSYITGNTIYF,TGCAGTGCTAGTAGCTACATAACTGGAAACACCATATATTTT
TRBD2,TRBJ2-1,-,TRBV10-2,CASSETSGVYNEQFF,TGCGCCAGCAGTGAGACTAGCGGGGTCTACAATGAGCAGTTCTTC
TRBD2,TRBJ2-5,-,TRBV5-4,CASSLATSGGARETQYF,TGTGCCAGCAGCTTGGCAACTAGCGGGGGGGCCCGGGAGACCCAGTACTTC
-,TRBJ2-1,-,TRBV2,CASRKNGDSQQFF,TGTGCCAGCAGAAAAAACGGGGACTCCCAGCAGTTCTTC
-,TRBJ1-4,-,TRBV25-1,CASSELATNEKLFF,TGTGCCAGCAGTGAACTTGCAACTAATGAAAAACTGTTTTTT
-,TRBJ1-1,-,TRBV12-3/TRBV12-4,CASSGMGSPEAFF,TGTGCCAGCAGTGGAATGGGTAGCCCTGAAGCTTTCTTT
TRBD2,TRBJ2-1,-,TRBV6-4,CASSDSPGGNEQFF,TGTGCCAGCAGTGACTCGCCGGGGGGCAATGAGCAGTTCTTC
-,TRBJ2-1,-,TRBV5-1,CASSPELTNNEQFF,TGCGCCAGCAGCCCAGAACTAACGAACAATGAGCAGTTCTTC
TRBD1,TRBJ1-5,-,TRBV12-3/TRBV12-4,CASTTGGVQPQHF,TGTGCCAGCACTACAGGGGGGGTTCAGCCCCAGCATTTT
-,TRBJ1-2,-,TRBV5-1,CASSLGMAGSNYGYTF,TGCGCCAGCAGCTTGGGTATGGCAGGGAGTAACTATGGCTACACCTTC
-,TRBJ1-6,-,TRBV6-5,CASKGVGGSPLHF,TGTGCCAGCAAGGGGGTAGGAGGTTCACCCCTCCACTTT
-,TRBJ2-3,-,TRBV4-2,CASSQETAGLDTQYF,TGTGCCAGCAGCCAAGAGACGGCGGGATTAGATACGCAGTATTTT
TRBD2,TRBJ2-3,-,TRBV6-5,CASKPTSGGTDTQYF,TGTGCCAGCAAGCCGACTAGCGGGGGCACAGATACGCAGTATTTT
-,TRBJ1-6,-,TRBV19,CASSTVGGGNSPLHF,TGTGCCAGTAGCACCGTAGGTGGCGGTAATTCACCCCTCCACTTT